This TCR beta chain emerged from a study of T cell repertoires in cytomegalovirus infection. This clonotype has ten or more counts. What it recognizes is unknown. The CDR3 has 16 residues. Germline CDR1 and CDR2: SEHNR and FQNEAQ (reference sequence). The V and J ends lost 5 bases and 2 bases, in that order; junction bases with no gene match: 11. In TCRdb, the reads were re-called with MiXCR into one record per CDR3 protein. The repertoire has approximately 990,000 distinct CDR3 sequences, less than 40% of them found once; the top ten carry about an eighth. This TCR was sampled from a human donor in good health (CMV status not recorded). Some clones in this sample may be carry-over from other donors' samples. The source was cultured CD8+ T cells from PBMCs, collected from culture after CMV antigen stimulation. V is TRBV7-9 and J is TRBJ1-2, with 7 bases aligning to TRBD1. The DNA for the CDR3 is TGTGCCAGCAGCGGGGGACAGCGAGGGAACAACTATGGCTACACCTTC. It specifies CASSGGQRGNNYGYTF.